The rows below give T cell receptor beta chains drawn from one sample of a study of regulatory T cells in long-lasting Graves disease. TCRdb fed the multiplex PCR reads into MiXCR, producing one record per CDR3 protein. The sample contains 500,000 to 700,000 distinct CDR3 sequences, 15% to 20% of which appear only once. These data also featured in a second study, about T cells in Graves' hyperthyroidism and ophthalmopathy.

Sequenced here: peripheral blood mononuclear cells (PBMCs), sampled at new diagnosis, from a patient treated with antithyroid drugs. Receptor source: a woman in her 30s with Graves disease. Both conserved end residues are part of each CDR3. D genes are given only for firm matches.

d_gene	v_gene	j_gene	CDR3aa
TRBD2	TRBV20-1	TRBJ2-3	CSAKRTSGSTDTQYF
-	TRBV20-1	TRBJ2-7	CSAEFLLYEQYF
TRBD2	TRBV7-2	TRBJ2-7	CASSLVASGIAGEQYF
-	TRBV5-5	TRBJ1-1	CASSFAVQNTEAFF
-	TRBV19	TRBJ1-4	CASIPGQGFEKLFF
TRBD1	TRBV7-2	TRBJ1-2	CASSLIRGSDGYTF
-	TRBV20-1	TRBJ2-2	CSATGTGELFF
TRBD2	TRBV28	TRBJ2-1	CASSFREQASGYNEQFF
-	TRBV5-5	TRBJ2-3	CASSLGASDTQYF
-	TRBV20-1	TRBJ1-6	CSARDPDFRGSPLHF
TRBD1	TRBV9	TRBJ2-3	CASGPGGSTSTDTQYF
TRBD2	TRBV5-5	TRBJ2-5	CASSVSGREETQYF
-	TRBV7-8	TRBJ2-7	CASSLEVDRPKEQYF
TRBD1	TRBV7-9	TRBJ1-4	CASSQQGANEKLFF
-	TRBV20-1	TRBJ1-2	CSASQGLSPF
TRBD1	TRBV5-6	TRBJ1-5	CASTDSRGHQPQHF
-	TRBV27	TRBJ1-6	CASSLYRAGNSPLHF
TRBD2	TRBV20-1	TRBJ2-7	CSAPPPTSGGNEQYF
TRBD1	TRBV11-2	TRBJ1-2	CASSLVGGQIYGYTF
TRBD1	TRBV2	TRBJ1-6	CARNRGLDSPLHF
TRBD1	TRBV6-1	TRBJ2-7	CATRQGVSYEQYF
-	TRBV29-1	TRBJ2-3	CSGANQGSTDTQYF
-	TRBV18	TRBJ1-5	CASSHGPGPQPQHF
TRBD1	TRBV7-9	TRBJ1-2	CASSLVPSTGNYGYTF
-	TRBV25-1	TRBJ2-7	CASSEGSGSSYEQYF
-	TRBV6-1	TRBJ1-5	CASSEDGLGRRFLPQHF
TRBD1	TRBV27	TRBJ2-7	CASRPTGGERYEQYF
TRBD1	TRBV20-1	TRBJ1-2	CSASRQGGPNYGYTF
TRBD1	TRBV7-9	TRBJ1-2	CASSWPGTDYGYTF
TRBD1	TRBV12-3/TRBV12-4	TRBJ1-3	CASSPRQGGNTIYF
-	TRBV19	TRBJ1-5	CASSINPGFPQHF
TRBD2	TRBV6-1	TRBJ2-7	CASSVASGEQYF
-	TRBV10-3	TRBJ2-3	CASSLGAASTDTQYF
-	TRBV7-2	TRBJ2-3	CASSLGQNTQYF
TRBD2	TRBV5-1	TRBJ2-1	CASSQNKLADSYNEQFF
-	TRBV27	TRBJ1-1	CASSFEDGSTEAFF
-	TRBV9	TRBJ2-2	CASSDYTGELFF
-	TRBV20-1	TRBJ1-3	CSATRSSSGNTIYF
-	TRBV18	TRBJ2-5	CASSPQGRETQYF
-	TRBV19	TRBJ2-6	CASKGGGYSGANVLTF
-	TRBV6-2/TRBV6-3	TRBJ1-4	CASSDSLGGEKLFF
TRBD1	TRBV29-1	TRBJ1-2	CSVGTGDGYTF
-	TRBV25-1	TRBJ2-3	CASSDDAYTQYF
-	TRBV7-9	TRBJ2-5	CASSEAARETQYF
-	TRBV19	TRBJ1-6	CASNSGGGSPLHF
-	TRBV7-9	TRBJ1-6	CASSAAPGNSPLHF
-	TRBV11-2	TRBJ2-3	CASSLDLSTPTQYF
-	TRBV28	TRBJ2-7	CASSNPPPLGVDEQYF
-	TRBV7-8	TRBJ2-1	CASSKELGSTEQFF
TRBD2	TRBV11-2	TRBJ2-1	CASSFLHAGVTYNEQFF
-	TRBV7-2	TRBJ2-7	CASSSPSHSSYEQYF
-	TRBV27	TRBJ1-5	CASSPRGPMGNQPQHF
-	TRBV5-1	TRBJ2-2	CASSLGQYTGELFF
TRBD2	TRBV7-9	TRBJ2-3	CASTTLADTQYF
-	TRBV30	TRBJ1-5	CAWSFTHNQPQHF
-	TRBV6-1	TRBJ2-7	CASSERENYEQYF
-	TRBV18	TRBJ1-1	CASSPSLGKGDTEAFF